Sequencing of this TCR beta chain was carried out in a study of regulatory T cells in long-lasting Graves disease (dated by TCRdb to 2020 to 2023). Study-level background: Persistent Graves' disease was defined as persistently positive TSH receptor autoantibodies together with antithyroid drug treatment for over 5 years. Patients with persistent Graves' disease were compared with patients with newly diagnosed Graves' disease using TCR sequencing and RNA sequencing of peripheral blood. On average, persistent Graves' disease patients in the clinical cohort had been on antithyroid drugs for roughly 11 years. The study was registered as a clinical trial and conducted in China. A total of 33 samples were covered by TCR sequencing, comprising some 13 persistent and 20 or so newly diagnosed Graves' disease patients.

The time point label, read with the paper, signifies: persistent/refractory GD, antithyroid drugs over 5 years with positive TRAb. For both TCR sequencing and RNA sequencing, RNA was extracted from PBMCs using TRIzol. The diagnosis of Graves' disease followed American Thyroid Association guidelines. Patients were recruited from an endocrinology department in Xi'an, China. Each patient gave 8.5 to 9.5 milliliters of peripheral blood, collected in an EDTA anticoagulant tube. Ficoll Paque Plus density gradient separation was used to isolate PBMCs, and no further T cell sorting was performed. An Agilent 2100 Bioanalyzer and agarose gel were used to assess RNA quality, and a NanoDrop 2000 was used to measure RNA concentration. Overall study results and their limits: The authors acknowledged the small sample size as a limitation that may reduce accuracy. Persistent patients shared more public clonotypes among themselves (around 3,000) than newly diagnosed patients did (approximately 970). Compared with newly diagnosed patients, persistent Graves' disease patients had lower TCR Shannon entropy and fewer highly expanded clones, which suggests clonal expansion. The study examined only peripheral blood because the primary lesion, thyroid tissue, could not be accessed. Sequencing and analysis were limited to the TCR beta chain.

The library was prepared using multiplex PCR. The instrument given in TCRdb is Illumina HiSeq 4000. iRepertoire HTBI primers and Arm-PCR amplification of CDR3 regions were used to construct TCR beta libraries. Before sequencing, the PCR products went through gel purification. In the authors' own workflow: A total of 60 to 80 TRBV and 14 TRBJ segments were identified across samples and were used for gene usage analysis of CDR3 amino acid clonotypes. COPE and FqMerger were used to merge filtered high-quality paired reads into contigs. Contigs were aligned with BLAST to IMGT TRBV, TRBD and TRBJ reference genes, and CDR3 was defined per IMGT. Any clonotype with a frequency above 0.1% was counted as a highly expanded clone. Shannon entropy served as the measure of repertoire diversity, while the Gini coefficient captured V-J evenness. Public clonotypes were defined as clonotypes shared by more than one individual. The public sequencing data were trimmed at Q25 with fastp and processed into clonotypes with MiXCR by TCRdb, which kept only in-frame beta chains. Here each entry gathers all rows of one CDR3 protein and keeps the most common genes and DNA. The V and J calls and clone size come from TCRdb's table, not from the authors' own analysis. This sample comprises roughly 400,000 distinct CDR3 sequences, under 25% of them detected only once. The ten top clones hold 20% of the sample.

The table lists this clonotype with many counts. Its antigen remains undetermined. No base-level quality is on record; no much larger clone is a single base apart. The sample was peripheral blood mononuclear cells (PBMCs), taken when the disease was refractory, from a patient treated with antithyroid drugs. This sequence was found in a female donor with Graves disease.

The nucleotide sequence is given as TGTGCCACCAGTGATTCTCCACAGGGACCCGTCCAAGAGACCCAGTACTTC. It encodes CATSDSPQGPVQETQYF. The rearrangement combines TRBV24-1 with TRBJ2-5; the D segment could be TRBD1, given 6 matching bases. Via the germline V gene, CDR1 is KGHDR and CDR2 SFDVKD. The CDR3 runs 17 amino acids, cysteine and phenylalanine included. The CDR3 DNA has 51 bases and is translated from base 1. Cut back by 2 bases and 1 base, the V and J ends lie 16 bases apart.